This record covers a single T cell receptor (beta chain). As yet, its antigen is unknown. Generated by immunoSEQ multiplex PCR, the TCRdb table keeps only in-frame clones and is missing some. The sample shows about 12,000 clones, around 66% of them seen only once. The entry originates in a study of chemoradiotherapy in HPV16-positive cancers. Germline CDR1 and CDR2: MNHNS and SASEGT. Trimming stripped 7 bases from V and 4 bases from J, with 14 bases between. This CDR3 is 13 amino acids long. Study results and caveats: Candidate HPV-specific clones and E7-related TCR motifs grew in tumor during treatment.

Sample collection was performed from a patient who underwent chemoradiotherapy. The clonotype was recovered from a human donor with HPV-associated anogenital cancer. The chain combines TRBV6-1 with TRBJ2-7, with a possible D match to TRBD1 (5 bases). CDR3 coding DNA: TGTGCCAGCATGCAGGGTGGTGTGTACGAGCAGTACTTC. It yields the protein CASMQGGVYEQYF.